This T cell receptor (beta chain) appears in the sequencing data of a study of control samples from healthy donors and cancer patients. CDR1 and CDR2 from the germline V gene are SEHNR and FQNEAQ (reference sequence). The CDR3 is made up of 14 amino acids. With 8 bases removed from V and 2 bases from J, the gap between germline ends came to 13 bases. Method: immunoSEQ multiplex PCR; TCRdb's copy keeps in-frame clones and lacks some. The sample consists of about 150,000 clones, roughly 90% of them appearing once. The source of this sequence is a young woman in good health. Material for sequencing was blood. This chain uses TRBV7-9 with TRBJ1-3, with unresolved D. For the CDR3, the DNA is TGTGCCAGCGGAGTGACATTTCCTGGAAACACCATATATTTT. Its translation is CASGVTFPGNTIYF.